The clone carrying this TCR beta chain was seen a handful of times. The antigen is undetermined. Germline V gene sequence: CDR1 SQVTM, CDR2 ANQGSEA. There are 13 residues in the CDR3. V shed 7 bases, J shed 9 bases, and the junction held 9 bases outside the gene matches. These data originate in a study of OX40 agonist ivuxolimab in advanced cancers. Turning to the study itself: Prior anti-PD-1, anti-PD-L1 or anti-CTLA-4 therapy did not bar entry, and about 40% had some. Study-level points and caveats: Relative to CD4+ cells, CD8+ T cells on average had more expanded clones. At 0.1-3.0 mg/kg, partial responders had clonal expansion among the lowest observed.

Only in-frame clones appear in the TCRdb table, and some are missing; sequencing was by immunoSEQ multiplex PCR. The profile shows approximately 70,000 clones, roughly 73% of them singletons. The source is an adult with an advanced solid tumor such as melanoma, head and neck, liver or kidney cancer. The chain links TRBV29-1 to TRBJ2-1; 10 nucleotides match TRBD1. The material was CD4+ or CD8+ T cells sorted from blood, obtained in a trial of the OX40 agonist ivuxolimab. Here the CDR3 DNA reads TGCAGCGGTACCGGGACAGGGGAGGTTGAGCAGTTCTTC. This gives the protein CSGTGTGEVEQFF.